Only a few counts were recorded for the clone carrying this T cell receptor (beta chain). The source of the sample is a study of blood T cell repertoires in COVID-19. Study as a whole: PBMCs, B-cell-depleted T cells, or T cells provided the cDNA or gDNA that made up the material.

Seattle cases were enrolled at active infection and followed longitudinally. Only in-frame clones appear in the TCRdb table, and some are missing; sequencing was by immunoSEQ multiplex PCR. This table holds tens of thousands of clones, about 74% found once. Germline CDR1 MDHEN, CDR2 SYDVKM. The CDR3 covers 16 residues. The junction had 6 bases not matched to a gene; V was cut back by 4 bases and J by 2 bases. The sequence came from a man between 65 and 85 years old with COVID-19, enrolled during active disease. Sequencing was done on a sample of peripheral blood. This sequence joins TRBV28 and TRBJ2-3, with 10 nucleotides matching TRBD1. The CDR3 DNA is TGTGCCAGCAGTTCGGTGGGACAGGGGATCACAGATACGCAGTATTTT. Protein product: CASSSVGQGITDTQYF.